What follows is one T cell receptor (beta chain) and its context. The target antigen is unknown. V was pared by 5 bases and J by 4 bases, with 17 bases of the junction left unmatched. Germline V gene data show CDR1 as SEHNR and CDR2 as FQNEAQ (reference sequence). The CDR3 consists of 19 residues. This sample stems from a study of blood T cells in healthy people across ages. Sample-barcoded 5' priming and a J-beta primer mix drove a second PCR of roughly 7 to 11 cycles. In TCRdb, the 5' RACE reads were re-called with MiXCR into one record per CDR3 protein. The table has about 780,000 distinct CDR3 sequences, roughly 46% seen once. Study conclusions and caveats: In the absence of known donor CMV status, changes in expanded clonotypes were possibly confounded.

Sequenced material: blood. This TCR came from a man older than 75 in good health. This rearrangement joins TRBV7-9 to TRBJ2-5; 12 bases match TRBD2. DNA for the CDR3: TGTGCCAGCAGCGGAGCGCCTAGCGGGGGGGCCCGTACCGTAGAGACCCAGTACTTC. It codes for CASSGAPSGGARTVETQYF.